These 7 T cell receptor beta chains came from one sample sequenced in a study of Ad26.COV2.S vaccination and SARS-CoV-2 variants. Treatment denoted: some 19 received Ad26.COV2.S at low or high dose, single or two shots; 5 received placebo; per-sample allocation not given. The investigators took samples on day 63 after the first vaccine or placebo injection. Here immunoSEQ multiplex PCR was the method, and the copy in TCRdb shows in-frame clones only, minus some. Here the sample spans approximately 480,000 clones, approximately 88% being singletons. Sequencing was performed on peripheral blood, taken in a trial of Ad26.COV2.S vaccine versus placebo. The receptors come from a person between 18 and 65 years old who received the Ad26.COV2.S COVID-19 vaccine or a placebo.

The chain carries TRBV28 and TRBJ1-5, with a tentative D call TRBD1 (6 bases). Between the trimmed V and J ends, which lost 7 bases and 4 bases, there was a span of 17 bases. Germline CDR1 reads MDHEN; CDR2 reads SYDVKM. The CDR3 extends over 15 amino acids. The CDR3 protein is CASTRTGRLNQPQHF. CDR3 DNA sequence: TGTGCCAGCACTCGTACAGGGCGGTTGAATCAGCCCCAGCATTTT.

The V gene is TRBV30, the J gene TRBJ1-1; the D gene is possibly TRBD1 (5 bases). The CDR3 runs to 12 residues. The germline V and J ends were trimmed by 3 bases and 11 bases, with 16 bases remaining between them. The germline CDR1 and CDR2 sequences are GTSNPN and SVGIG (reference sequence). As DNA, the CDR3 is TGTGCCTGGAGCATCAGGGTTGGCTCGGCTTTCTTT. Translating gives CAWSIRVGSAFF.

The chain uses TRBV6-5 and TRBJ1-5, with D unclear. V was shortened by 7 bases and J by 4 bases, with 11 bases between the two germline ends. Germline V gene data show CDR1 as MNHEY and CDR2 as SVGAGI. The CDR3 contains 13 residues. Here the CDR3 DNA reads TGTGCCAGCATAGCAGGACCGAATCAGCCCCAGCATTTT. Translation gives CASIAGPNQPQHF.

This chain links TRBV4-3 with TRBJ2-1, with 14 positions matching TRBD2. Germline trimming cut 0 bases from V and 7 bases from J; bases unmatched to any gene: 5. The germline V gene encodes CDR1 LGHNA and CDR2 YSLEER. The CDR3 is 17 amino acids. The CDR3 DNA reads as TGCGCCAGCAGCCAAGATCGACTAGCGGGAGGGGGGAATGAGCAGTTCTTC. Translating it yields CASSQDRLAGGGNEQFF.

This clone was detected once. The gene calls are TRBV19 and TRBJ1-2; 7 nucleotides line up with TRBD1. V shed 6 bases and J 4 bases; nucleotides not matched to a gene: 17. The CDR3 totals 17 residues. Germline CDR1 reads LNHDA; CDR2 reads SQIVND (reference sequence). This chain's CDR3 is CASRDLTPFGQAYGYTF. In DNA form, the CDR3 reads TGTGCCAGTAGAGACCTCACACCGTTCGGACAGGCCTATGGCTACACCTTC. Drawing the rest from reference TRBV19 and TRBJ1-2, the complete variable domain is DGGITQSPKYLFRKEGQNVTLSCEQNLNHDAMYWYRQDPGQGLRLIYYSQIVNDFQKGDIAEGYSVSREKKESFPLTVTSAQKNPTAFYLCASRDLTPFGQAYGYTFGSGTRLTVV.

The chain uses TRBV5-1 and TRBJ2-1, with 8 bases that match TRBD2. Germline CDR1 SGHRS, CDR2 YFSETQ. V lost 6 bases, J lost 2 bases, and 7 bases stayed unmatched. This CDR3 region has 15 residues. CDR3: CASTPSGLTYNEQFF. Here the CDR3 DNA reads TGCGCCAGCACCCCTAGCGGGCTGACCTACAATGAGCAGTTCTTC.

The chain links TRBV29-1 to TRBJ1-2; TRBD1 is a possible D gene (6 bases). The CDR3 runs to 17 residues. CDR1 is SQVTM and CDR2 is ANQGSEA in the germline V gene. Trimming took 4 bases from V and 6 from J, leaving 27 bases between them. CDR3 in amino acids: CSVVRPRQAGNRDGYTF. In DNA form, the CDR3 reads TGCAGCGTTGTGCGCCCTCGACAGGCTGGAAATCGGGATGGCTACACCTTC. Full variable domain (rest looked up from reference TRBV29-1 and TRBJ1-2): SAVISQKPSRDICQRGTSLTIQCQVDSQVTMMFWYRQQPGQSLTLIATANQGSEATYESGFVIDKFPISRPNLTFSTLTVSNMSPEDSSIYLCSVVRPRQAGNRDGYTFGSGTRLTVV.